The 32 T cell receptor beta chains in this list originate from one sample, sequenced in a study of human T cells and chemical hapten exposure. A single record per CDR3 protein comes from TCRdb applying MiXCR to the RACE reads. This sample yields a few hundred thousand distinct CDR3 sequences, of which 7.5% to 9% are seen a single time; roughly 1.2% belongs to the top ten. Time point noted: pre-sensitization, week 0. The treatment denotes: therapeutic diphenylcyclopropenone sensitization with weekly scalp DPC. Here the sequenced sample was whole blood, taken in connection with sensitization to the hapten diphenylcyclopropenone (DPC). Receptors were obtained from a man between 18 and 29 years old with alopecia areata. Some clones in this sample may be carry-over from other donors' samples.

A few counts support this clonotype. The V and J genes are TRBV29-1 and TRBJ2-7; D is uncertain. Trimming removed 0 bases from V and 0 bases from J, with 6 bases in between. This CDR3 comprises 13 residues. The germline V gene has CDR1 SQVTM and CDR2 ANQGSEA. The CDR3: CSVEDRTSYEQYF. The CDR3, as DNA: TGCAGCGTTGAAGACAGGACCTCCTACGAGCAGTACTTC.

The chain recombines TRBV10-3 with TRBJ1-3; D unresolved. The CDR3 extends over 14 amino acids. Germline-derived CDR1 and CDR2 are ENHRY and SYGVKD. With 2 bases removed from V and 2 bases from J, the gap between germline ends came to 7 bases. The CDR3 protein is CAISETETGNTIYF. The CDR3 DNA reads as TGTGCCATCAGTGAGACAGAGACTGGAAACACCATATATTTT.

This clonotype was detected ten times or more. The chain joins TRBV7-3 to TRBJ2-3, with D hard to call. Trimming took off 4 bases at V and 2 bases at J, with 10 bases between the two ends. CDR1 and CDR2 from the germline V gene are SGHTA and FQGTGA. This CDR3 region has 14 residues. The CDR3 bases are TGTGCCAGCAGCTCCCTGGCGGACACAGATACGCAGTATTTT. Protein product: CASSSLADTDTQYF.

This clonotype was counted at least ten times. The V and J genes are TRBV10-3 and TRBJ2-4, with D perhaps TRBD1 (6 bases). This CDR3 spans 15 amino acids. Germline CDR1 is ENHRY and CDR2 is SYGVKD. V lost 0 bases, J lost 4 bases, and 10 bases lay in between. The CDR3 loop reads CAISESQGSKNIQYF. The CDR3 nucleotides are TGTGCCATCAGTGAGTCACAGGGATCAAAAAACATTCAGTACTTC.

The CDR3 coding sequence is TGTGCCAGCAGCGCACACAGGGTTCGGGCCGGGGAGCTGTTTTTT. It is translated as CASSAHRVRAGELFF. The chain is built from TRBV6-2 or TRBV6-3 and TRBJ2-2; D is possibly TRBD1 (6 bases). Deletions cut 6 bases from V and 6 bases from J, with 17 bases between. This CDR3 has 15 residues. Per the germline V gene, CDR1 is MNHEY and CDR2 is SVGEGT.

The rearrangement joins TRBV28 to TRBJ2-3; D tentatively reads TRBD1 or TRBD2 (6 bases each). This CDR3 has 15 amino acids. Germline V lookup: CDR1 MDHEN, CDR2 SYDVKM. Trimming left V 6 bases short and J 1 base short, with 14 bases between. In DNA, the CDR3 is TGTGCCAGCAGCCCCGGGGGCTTCGGCACAGATACGCAGTATTTT. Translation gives CASSPGGFGTDTQYF.

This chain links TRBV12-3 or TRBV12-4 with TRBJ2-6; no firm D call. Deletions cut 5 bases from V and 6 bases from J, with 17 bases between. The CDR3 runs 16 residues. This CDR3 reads CASSLTQRRSANVLTF. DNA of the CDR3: TGTGCCAGCAGTCTAACACAACGACGATCGGCCAACGTCCTGACTTTC.

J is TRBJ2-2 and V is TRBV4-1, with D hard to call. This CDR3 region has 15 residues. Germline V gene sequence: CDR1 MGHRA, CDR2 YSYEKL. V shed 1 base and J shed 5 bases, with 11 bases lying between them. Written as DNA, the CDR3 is TGCGCCAGCAGCCAAGTTGCGTCAGATACCGGGGAGCTGTTTTTT. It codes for CASSQVASDTGELFF.

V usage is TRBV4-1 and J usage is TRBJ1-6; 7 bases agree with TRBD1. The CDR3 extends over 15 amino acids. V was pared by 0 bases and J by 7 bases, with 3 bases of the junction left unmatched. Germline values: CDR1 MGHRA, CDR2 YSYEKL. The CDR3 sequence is CASSQERGLNSPLHF. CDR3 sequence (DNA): TGCGCCAGCAGCCAAGAAAGGGGGCTAAATTCACCCCTCCACTTT.

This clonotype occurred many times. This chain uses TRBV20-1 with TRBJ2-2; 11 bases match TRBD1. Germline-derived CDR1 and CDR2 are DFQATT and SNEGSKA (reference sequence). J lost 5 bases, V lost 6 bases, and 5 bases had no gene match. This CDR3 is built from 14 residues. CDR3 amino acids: CSARDRGNTGELFF. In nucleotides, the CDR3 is TGCAGTGCCAGGGACAGGGGGAATACCGGGGAGCTGTTTTTT.

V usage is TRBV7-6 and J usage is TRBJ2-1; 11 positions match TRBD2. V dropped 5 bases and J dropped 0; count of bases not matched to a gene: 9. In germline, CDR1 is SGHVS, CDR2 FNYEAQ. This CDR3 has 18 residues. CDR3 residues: CASSPTSGVLRSYNEQFF. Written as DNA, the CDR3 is TGTGCCAGCAGCCCGACTAGCGGGGTTCTACGCTCCTACAATGAGCAGTTCTTC.

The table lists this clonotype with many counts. The CDR3 sequence is CASREDRASSGANVLTF. The CDR3 DNA sequence: TGTGCCAGCAGGGAGGACAGGGCTAGCTCTGGGGCCAACGTCCTGACTTTC. The rearrangement joins TRBV12-3 or TRBV12-4 to TRBJ2-6; 8 bases map to TRBD1. CDR3 size: 17 residues. Unmatched junction bases numbered 7, after V lost 6 bases and J lost 0 bases.

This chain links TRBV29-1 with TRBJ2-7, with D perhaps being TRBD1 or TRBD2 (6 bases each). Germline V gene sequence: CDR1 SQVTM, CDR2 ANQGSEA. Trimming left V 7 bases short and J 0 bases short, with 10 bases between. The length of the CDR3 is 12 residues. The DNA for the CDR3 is TGCAGCGCCGGGGGCAGCTCCTACGAGCAGTACTTC. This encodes CSAGGSSYEQYF.

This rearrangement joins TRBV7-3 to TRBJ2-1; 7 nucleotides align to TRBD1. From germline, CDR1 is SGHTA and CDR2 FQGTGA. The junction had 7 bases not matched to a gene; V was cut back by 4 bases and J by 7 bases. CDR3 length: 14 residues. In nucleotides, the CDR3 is TGTGCCAGCAGCTCATCAGGGGGTGGGAATGAGCAGTTCTTC. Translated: CASSSSGGGNEQFF.

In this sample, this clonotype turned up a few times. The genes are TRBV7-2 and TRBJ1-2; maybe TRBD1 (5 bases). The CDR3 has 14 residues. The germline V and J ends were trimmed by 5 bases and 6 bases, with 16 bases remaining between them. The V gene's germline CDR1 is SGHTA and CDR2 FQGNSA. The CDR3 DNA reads TGTGCCAGCAGCCGACCCGACAGAGTAAATGGCTACACCTTC. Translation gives CASSRPDRVNGYTF.

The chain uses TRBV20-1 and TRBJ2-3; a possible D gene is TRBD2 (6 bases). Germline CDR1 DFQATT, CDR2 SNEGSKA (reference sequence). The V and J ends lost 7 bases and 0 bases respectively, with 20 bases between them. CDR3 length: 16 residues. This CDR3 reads CSGKKWGVDSTDTQYF. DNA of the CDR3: TGCAGTGGAAAAAAGTGGGGGGTAGATAGCACAGATACGCAGTATTTT.

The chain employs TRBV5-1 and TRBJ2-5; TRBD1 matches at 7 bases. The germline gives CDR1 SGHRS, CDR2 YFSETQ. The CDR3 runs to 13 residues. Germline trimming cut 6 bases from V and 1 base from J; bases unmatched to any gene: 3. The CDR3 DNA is TGCGCCAGCATCGGGACAGTCCAAGAGACCCAGTACTTC. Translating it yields CASIGTVQETQYF.

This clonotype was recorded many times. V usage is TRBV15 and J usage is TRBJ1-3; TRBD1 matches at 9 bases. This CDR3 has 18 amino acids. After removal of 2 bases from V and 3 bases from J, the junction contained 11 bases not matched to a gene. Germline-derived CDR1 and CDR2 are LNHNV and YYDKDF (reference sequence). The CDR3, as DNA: TGTGCCACCAGCAGAAATTCTCCAAAGGGACAGGGTGGAAACACCATATATTTT. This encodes CATSRNSPKGQGGNTIYF.

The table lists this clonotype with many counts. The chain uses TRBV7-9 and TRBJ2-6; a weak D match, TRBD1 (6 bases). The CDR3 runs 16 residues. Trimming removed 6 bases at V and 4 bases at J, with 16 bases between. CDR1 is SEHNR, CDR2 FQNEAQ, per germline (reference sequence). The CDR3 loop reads CASSSNPGVGANVLTF. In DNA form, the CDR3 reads TGTGCCAGCAGTTCCAACCCAGGGGTCGGGGCCAACGTCCTGACTTTC.

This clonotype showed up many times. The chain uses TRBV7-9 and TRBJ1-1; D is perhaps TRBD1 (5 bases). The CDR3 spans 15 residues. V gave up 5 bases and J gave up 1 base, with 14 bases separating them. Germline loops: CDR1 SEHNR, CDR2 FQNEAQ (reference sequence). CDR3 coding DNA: TGTGCCAGCAGCCCAAGGTGGGGGGGGAACACTGAAGCTTTCTTT. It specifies CASSPRWGGNTEAFF.

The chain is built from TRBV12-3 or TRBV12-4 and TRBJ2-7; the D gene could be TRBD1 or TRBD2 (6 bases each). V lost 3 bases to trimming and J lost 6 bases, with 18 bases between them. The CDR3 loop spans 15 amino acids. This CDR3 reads CASSFPGQGTGEQYF. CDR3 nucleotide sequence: TGTGCCAGCAGTTTCCCGGGACAAGGGACTGGCGAGCAGTACTTC.

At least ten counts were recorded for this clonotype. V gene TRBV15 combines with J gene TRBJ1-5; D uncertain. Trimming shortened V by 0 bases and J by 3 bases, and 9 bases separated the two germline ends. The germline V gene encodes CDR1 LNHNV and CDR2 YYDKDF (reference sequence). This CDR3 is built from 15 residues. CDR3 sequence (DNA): TGTGCCACCAGCAGAGATTTGAAGTACAATCAGCCCCAGCATTTT. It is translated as CATSRDLKYNQPQHF.

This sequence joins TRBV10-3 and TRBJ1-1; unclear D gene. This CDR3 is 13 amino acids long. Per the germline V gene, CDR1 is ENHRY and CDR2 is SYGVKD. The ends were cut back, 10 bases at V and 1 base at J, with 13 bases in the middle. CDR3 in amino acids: CATLFDGNTEAFF. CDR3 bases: TGTGCCACCTTATTTGATGGGAACACTGAAGCTTTCTTT.

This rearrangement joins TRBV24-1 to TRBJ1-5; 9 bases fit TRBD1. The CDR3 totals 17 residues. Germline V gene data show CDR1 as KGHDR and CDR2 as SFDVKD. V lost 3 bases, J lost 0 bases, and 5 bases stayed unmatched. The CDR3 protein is CATSDPGQGLSNQPQHF. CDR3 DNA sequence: TGTGCCACCAGTGATCCGGGACAGGGACTTAGCAATCAGCCCCAGCATTTT.

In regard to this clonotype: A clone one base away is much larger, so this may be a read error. CDR3 residues: CASSKDRVGHPQHF. In DNA, the CDR3 is TGTGCCAGCAGCAAAGACAGGGTTGGTCACCCCCAGCATTTT. The chain recombines TRBV6-2 or TRBV6-3 with TRBJ1-5; TRBD1 matches at 7 bases. The length of the CDR3 is 14 residues. Losses at the gene ends were 6 bases for V and 10 bases for J; bases not matched to a gene: 12. From germline, CDR1 is MNHEY and CDR2 SVGEGT.

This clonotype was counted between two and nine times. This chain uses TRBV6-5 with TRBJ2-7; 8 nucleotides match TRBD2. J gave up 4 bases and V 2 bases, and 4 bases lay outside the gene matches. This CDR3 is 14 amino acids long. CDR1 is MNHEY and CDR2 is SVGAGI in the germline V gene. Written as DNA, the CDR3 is TGTGCCAGCAGTTACCCGGGGGGGCTGTACGAGCAGTACTTC. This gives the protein CASSYPGGLYEQYF.

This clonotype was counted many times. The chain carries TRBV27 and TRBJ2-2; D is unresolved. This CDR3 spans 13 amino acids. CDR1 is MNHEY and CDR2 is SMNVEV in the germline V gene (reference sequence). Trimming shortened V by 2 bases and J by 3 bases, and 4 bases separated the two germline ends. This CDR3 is CASSLTYTGELFF. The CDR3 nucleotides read TGTGCCAGCAGTTTAACCTACACCGGGGAGCTGTTTTTT.

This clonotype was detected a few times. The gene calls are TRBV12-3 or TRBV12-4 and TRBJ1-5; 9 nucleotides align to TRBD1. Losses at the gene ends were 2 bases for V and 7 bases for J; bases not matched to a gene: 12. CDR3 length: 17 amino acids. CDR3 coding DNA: TGTGCCAGCAGTTTATCTCGGGACAGGGCGATATTCCAGCCCCAGCATTTT. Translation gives CASSLSRDRAIFQPQHF.

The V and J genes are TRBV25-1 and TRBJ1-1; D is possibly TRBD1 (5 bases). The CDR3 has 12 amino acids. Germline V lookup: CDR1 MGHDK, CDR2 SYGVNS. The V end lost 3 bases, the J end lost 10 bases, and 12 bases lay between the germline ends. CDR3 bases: TGTGCCAGCAGTGAGGGCCGGGGGGGAGCTTTCTTT. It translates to CASSEGRGGAFF.

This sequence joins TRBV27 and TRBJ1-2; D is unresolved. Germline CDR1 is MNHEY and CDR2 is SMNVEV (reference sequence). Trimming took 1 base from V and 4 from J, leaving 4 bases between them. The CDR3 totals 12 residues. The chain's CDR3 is CASSLWVYGYTF. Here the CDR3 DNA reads TGTGCCAGCAGTTTATGGGTCTATGGCTACACCTTC.

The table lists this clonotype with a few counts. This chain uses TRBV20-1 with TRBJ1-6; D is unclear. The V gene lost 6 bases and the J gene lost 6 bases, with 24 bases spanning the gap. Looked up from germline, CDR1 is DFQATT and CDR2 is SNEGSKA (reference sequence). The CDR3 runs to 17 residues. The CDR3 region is CSARGGRGLLSNSPLHF. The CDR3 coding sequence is TGCAGTGCCCGAGGTGGGCGGGGTCTCCTTTCTAATTCACCCCTCCACTTT.

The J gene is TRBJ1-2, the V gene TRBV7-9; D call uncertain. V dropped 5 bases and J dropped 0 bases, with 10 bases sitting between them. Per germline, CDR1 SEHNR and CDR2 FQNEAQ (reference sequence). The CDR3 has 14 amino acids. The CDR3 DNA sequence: TGTGCCAGCAGCCGGGCAGTATCTAACTATGGCTACACCTTC. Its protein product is CASSRAVSNYGYTF.